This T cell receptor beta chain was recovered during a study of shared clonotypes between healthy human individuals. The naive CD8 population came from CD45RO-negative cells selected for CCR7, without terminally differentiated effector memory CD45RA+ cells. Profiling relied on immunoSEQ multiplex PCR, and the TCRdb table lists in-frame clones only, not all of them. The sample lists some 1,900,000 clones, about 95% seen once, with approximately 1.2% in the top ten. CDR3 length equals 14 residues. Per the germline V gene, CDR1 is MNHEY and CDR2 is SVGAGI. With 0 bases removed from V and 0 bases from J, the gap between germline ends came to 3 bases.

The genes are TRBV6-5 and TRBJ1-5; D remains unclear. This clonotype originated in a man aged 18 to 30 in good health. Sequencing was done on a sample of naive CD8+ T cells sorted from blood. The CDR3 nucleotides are TGTGCCAGCAGTTACTCGAATAGCAATCAGCCCCAGCATTTT. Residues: CASSYSNSNQPQHF.